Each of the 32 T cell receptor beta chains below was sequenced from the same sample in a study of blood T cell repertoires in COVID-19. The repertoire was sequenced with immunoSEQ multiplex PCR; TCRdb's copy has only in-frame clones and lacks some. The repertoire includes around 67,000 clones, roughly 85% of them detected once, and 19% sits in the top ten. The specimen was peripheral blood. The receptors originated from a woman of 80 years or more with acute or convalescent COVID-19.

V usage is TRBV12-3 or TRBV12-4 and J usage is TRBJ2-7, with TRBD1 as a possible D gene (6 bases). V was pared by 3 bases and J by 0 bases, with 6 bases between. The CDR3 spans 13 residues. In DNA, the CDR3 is TGTGCCAGCAGTTTGGGGGCCTCCTACGAGCAGTACTTC. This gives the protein CASSLGASYEQYF.

Written as DNA, the CDR3 is TGTGCCAGCAGTCCGCTTGACAGGGGCGACAATCAGCCCCAGCATTTT. Amino acids: CASSPLDRGDNQPQHF. This chain joins TRBV27 and TRBJ1-5; 8 nucleotides align to TRBD1. Trimming took 5 bases from V and 3 from J; bases not matched to a gene: 9. The CDR3 contains 16 residues. CDR1 is MNHEY, CDR2 SMNVEV, per germline (reference sequence).

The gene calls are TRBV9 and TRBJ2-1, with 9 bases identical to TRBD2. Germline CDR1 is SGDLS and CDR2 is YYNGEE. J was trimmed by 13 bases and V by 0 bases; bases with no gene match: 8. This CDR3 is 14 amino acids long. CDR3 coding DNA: TGTGCCAGCAGCGTAGAGGCGGGAGGGCGGTTACAGTTCTTC. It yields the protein CASSVEAGGRLQFF.

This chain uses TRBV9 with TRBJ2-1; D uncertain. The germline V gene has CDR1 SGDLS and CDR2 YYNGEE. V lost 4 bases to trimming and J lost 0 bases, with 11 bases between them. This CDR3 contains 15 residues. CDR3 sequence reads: CASSPQPSSYNEQFF. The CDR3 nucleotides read TGTGCCAGCAGCCCCCAACCGAGCTCCTACAATGAGCAGTTCTTC.

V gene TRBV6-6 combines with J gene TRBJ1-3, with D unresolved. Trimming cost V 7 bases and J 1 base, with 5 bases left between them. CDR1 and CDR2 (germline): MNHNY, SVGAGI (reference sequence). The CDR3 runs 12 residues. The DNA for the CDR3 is TGTGCCAGCACCACATCTGGAAACACCATATATTTT. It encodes CASTTSGNTIYF.

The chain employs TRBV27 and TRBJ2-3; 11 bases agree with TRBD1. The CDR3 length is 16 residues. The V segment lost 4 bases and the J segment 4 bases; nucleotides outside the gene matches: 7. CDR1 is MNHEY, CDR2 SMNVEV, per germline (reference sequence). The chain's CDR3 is CASSYTGTGGPDTQYF. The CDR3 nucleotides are TGTGCCAGCAGTTATACCGGGACAGGGGGACCAGATACGCAGTATTTT.

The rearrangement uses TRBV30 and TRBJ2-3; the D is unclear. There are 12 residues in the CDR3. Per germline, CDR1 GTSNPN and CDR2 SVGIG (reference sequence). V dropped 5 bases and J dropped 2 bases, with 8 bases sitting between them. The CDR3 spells CAWGPSTDTQYF. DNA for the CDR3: TGTGCCTGGGGTCCATCCACAGATACGCAGTATTTT.

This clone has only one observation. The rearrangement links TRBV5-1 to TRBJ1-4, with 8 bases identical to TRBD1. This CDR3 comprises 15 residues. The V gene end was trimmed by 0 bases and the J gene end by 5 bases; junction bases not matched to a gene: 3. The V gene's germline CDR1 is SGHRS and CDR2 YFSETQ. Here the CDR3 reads CASSLAGTGNEKLFF. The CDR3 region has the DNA TGCGCCAGCAGCTTGGCGGGGACAGGAAATGAAAAACTGTTTTTT.

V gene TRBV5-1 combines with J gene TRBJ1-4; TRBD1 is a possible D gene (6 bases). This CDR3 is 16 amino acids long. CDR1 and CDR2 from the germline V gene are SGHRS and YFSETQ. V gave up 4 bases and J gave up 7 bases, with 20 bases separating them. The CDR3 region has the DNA TGCGCCAGCAGCCCCTCCCCACAGGGAGTCGGTGAAAAACTGTTTTTT. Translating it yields CASSPSPQGVGEKLFF.

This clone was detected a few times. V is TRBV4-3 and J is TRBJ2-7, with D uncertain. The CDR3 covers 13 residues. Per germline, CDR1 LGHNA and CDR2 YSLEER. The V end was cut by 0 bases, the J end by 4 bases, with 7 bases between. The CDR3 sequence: CASSQELVYEQYF. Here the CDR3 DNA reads TGCGCCAGCAGCCAAGAACTGGTTTACGAGCAGTACTTC.

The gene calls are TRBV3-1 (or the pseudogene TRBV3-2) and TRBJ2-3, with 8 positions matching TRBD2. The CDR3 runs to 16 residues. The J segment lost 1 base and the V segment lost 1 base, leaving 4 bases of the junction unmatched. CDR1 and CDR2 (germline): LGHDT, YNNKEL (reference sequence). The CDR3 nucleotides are TGTGCCAGCAGCCAAGGGATTAGCGGGGGCACAGATACGCAGTATTTT. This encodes CASSQGISGGTDTQYF.

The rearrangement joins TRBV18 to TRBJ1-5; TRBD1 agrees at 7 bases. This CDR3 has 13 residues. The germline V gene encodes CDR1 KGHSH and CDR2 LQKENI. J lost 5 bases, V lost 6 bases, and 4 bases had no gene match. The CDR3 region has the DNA TGTGCCAGCTCGGGACAGTCAGATCAGCCCCAGCATTTT. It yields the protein CASSGQSDQPQHF.

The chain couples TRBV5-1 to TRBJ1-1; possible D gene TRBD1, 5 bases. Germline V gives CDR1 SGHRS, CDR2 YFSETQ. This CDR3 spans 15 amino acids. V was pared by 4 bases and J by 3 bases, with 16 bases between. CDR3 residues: CASSDSNIFDTEAFF. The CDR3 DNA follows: TGCGCCAGCAGCGACAGCAATATTTTCGACACTGAAGCTTTCTTT.

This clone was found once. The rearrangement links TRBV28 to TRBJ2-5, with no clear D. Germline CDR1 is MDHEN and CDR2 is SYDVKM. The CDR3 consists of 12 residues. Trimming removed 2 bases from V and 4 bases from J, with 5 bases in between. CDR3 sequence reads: CASSLSRETQYF. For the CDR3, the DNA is TGTGCCAGCAGTTTAAGCCGAGAGACCCAGTACTTC.

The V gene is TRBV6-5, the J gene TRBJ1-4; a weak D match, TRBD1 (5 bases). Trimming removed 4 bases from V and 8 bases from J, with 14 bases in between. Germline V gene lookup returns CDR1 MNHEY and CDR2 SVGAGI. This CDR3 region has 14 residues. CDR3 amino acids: CASSFRGAGEKLFF. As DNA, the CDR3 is TGTGCCAGCAGTTTTCGCGGGGCAGGCGAAAAACTGTTTTTT.

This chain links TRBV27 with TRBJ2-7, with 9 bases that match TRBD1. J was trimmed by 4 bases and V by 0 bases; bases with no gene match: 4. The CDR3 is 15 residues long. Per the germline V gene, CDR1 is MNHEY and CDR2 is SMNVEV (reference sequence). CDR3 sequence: CASSLSGQGRYEQYF. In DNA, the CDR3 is TGTGCCAGCAGTTTATCTGGACAGGGGAGATACGAGCAGTACTTC.

The CDR3, as DNA: TGTGCCTGGCTCGGGAGCGGGGCCTACAATGAGCAGTTCTTC. This encodes CAWLGSGAYNEQFF. The chain couples TRBV30 to TRBJ2-1; TRBD2 matches 7 bases. In germline, CDR1 is GTSNPN, CDR2 SVGIG (reference sequence). The ends lost 5 bases at V and 2 bases at J; junction bases unmatched: 6. The CDR3 covers 14 residues.

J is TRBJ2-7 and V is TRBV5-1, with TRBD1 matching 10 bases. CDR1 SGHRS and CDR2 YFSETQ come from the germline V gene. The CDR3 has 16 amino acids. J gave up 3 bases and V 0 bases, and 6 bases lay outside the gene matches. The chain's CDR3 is CASSLGLGDRGYEQYF. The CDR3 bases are TGCGCCAGCAGCTTGGGGTTGGGGGACAGGGGCTACGAGCAGTACTTC.

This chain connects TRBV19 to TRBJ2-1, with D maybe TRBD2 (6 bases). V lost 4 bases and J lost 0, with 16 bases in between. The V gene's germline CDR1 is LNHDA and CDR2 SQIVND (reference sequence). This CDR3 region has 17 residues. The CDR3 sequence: CASSKGSGKSSYNEQFF. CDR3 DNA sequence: TGTGCCAGTAGTAAGGGTAGCGGCAAGAGCTCCTACAATGAGCAGTTCTTC.

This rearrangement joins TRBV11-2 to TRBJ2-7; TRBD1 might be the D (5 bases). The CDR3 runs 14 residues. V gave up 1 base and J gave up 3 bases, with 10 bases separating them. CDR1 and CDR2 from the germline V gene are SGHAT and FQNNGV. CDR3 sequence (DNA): TGTGCCAGCAGCTTAGTCAGGGCAGGCTACGAGCAGTACTTC. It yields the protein CASSLVRAGYEQYF.

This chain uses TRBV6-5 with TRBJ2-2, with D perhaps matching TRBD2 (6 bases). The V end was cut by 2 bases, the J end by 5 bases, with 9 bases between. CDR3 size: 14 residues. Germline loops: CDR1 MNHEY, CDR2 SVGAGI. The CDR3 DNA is TGTGCCAGCAGTTACATTGGAGGGACCGGGGAGCTGTTTTTT. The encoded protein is CASSYIGGTGELFF.

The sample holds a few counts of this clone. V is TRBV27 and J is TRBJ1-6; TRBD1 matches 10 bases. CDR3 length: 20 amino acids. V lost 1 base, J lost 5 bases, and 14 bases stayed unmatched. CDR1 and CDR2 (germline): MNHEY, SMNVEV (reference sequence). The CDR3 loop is CASSLFFLRQGARNNSPLHF. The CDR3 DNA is TGTGCCAGCAGTTTATTTTTTTTAAGACAGGGGGCGAGGAATAATTCACCCCTCCACTTT.

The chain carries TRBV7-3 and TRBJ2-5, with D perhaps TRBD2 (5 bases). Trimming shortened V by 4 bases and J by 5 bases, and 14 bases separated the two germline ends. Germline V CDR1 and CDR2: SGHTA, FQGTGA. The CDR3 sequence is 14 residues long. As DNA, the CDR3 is TGTGCCAGCAGCTCTCCGGGAAGTTGGGAGACCCAGTACTTC. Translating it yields CASSSPGSWETQYF.

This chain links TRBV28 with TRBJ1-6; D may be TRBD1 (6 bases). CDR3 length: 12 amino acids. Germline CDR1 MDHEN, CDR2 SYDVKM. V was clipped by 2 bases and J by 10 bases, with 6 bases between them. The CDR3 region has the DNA TGTGCCAGCAGTTTAGGGGGCTCACCCCTCCACTTT. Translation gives CASSLGGSPLHF.

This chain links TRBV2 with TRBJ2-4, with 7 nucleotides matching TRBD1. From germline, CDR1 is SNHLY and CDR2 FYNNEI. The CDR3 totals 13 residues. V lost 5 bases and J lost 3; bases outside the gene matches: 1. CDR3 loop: CASSRDSKNIQYF. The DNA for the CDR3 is TGTGCCAGCAGTCGGGACAGCAAAAACATTCAGTACTTC.

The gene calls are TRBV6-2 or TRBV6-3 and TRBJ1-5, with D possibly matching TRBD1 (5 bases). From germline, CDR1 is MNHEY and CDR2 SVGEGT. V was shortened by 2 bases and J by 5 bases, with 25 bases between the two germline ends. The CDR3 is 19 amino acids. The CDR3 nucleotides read TGTGCCAGCAGTTACGGGGCTCTTAGAGTAAGGGCGAGAGATCAGCCCCAGCATTTT. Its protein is CASSYGALRVRARDQPQHF.

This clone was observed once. The CDR3 loop is CTSSRAVHSGTMNTEAFF. CDR3 DNA sequence: TGCACCAGCAGCCGCGCGGTCCACTCAGGGACTATGAACACTGAAGCTTTCTTT. The V call is TRBV1, the J call TRBJ1-1. TRBV1 is labeled a pseudogene. CDR3 length: 18 amino acids.

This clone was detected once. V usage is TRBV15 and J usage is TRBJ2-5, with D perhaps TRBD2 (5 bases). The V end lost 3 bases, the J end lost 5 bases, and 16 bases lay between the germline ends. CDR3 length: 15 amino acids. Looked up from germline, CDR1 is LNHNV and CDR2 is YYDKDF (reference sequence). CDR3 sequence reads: CATSRGSAGRETQYF. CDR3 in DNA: TGTGCCACCAGCAGGGGTAGCGCGGGCCGGGAGACCCAGTACTTC.

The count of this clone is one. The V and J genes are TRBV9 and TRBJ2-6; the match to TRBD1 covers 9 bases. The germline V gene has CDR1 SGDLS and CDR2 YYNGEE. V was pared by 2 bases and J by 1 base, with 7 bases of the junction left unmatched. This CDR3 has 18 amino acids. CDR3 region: CASSVTTGTGSGANVLTF. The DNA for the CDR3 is TGTGCCAGCAGCGTTACTACCGGGACAGGGTCTGGGGCCAACGTCCTGACTTTC. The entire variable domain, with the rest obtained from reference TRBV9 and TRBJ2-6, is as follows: DSGVTQTPKHLITATGQRVTLRCSPRSGDLSVYWYQQSLDQGLQFLIQYYNGEERAKGNILERFSAQQFPDLHSELNLSSLELGDSALYFCASSVTTGTGSGANVLTFGAGSRLTVL.

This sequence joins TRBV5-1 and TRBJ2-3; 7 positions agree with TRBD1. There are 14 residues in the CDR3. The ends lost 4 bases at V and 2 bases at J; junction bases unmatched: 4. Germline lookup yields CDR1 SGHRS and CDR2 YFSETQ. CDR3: CASSVGTVTDTQYF. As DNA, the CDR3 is TGCGCCAGCAGCGTCGGGACAGTCACAGATACGCAGTATTTT.

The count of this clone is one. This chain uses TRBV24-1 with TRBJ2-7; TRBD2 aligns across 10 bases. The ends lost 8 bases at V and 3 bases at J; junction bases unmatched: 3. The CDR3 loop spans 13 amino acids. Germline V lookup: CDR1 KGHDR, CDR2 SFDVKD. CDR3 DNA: TGTGCCACCATGGCTAGCGGGGGCTACGAGCAGTACTTC. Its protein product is CATMASGGYEQYF.

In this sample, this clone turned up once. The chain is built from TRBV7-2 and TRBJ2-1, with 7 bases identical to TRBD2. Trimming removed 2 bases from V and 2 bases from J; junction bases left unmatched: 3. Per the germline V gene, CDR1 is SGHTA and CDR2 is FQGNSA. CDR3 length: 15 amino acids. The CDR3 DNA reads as TGTGCCAGCAGCTTATCTAGCGGAGCCTACAATGAGCAGTTCTTC. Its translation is CASSLSSGAYNEQFF.